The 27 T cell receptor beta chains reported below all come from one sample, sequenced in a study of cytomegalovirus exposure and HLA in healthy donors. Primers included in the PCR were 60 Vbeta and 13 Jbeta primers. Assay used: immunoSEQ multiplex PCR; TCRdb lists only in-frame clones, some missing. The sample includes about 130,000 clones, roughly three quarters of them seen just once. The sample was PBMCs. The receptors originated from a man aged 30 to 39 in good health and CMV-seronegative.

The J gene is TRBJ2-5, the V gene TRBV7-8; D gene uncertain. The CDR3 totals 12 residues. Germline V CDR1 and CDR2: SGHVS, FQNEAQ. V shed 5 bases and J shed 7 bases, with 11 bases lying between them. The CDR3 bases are TGTGCCAGCAGCCTCTCCCTCGGGACCCAGTACTTC. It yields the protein CASSLSLGTQYF. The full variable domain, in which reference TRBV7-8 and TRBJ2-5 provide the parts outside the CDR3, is GAGVSQSPRYKVAKRGQDVALRCDPISGHVSLFWYQQALGQGPEFLTYFQNEAQLDKSGLPSDRFFAERPEGSVSTLKIQRTQQEDSAVYLCASSLSLGTQYFGPGTRLLVL.

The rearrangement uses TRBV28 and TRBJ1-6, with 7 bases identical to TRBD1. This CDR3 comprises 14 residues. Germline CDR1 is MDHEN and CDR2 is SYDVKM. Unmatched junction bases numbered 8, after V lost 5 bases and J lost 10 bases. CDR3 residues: CASSPPDRVSPLHF. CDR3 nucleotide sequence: TGTGCCAGCAGTCCCCCCGACAGGGTCTCACCCCTCCACTTT.

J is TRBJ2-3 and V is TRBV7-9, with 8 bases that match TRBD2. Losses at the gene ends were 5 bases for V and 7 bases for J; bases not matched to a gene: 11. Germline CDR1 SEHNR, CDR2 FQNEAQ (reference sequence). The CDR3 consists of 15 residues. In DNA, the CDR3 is TGTGCCAGCAGCCCGGGACTAGTAGTGGGTTATACGCAGTATTTT. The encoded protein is CASSPGLVVGYTQYF.

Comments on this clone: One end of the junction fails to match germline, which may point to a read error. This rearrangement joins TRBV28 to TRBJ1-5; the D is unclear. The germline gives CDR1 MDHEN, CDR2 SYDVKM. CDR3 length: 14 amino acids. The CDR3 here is CASMSDTSYQPQHF. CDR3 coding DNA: TGTGCCAGCATGAGTGATACTAGCTATCAGCCCCAGCATTTT.

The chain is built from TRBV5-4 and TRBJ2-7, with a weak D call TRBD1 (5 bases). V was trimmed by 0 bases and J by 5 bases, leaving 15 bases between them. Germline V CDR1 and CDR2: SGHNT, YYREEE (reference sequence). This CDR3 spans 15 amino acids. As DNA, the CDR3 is TGTGCCAGCAGCTTGGCCGGACACCCAGCACACGAGCAGTACTTC. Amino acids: CASSLAGHPAHEQYF. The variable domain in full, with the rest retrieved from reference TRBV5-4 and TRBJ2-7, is ETGVTQSPTHLIKTRGQQVTLRCSSQSGHNTVSWYQQALGQGPQFIFQYYREEENGRGNFPPRFSGLQFPNYSSELNVNALELDDSALYLCASSLAGHPAHEQYFGPGTRLTVT.

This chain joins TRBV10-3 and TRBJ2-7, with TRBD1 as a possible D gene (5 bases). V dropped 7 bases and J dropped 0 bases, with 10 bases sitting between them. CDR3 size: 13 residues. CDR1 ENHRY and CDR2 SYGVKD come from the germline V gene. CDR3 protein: CAIKQANSYEQYF. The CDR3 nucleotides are TGTGCCATCAAACAGGCAAACTCCTACGAGCAGTACTTC.

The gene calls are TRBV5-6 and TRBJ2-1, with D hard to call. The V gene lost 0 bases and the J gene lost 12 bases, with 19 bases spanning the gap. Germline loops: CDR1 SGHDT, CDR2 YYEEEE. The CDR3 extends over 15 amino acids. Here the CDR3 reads CASSLERGDPMGQFF. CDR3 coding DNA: TGTGCCAGCAGCTTGGAGCGAGGTGATCCTATGGGGCAGTTCTTC.

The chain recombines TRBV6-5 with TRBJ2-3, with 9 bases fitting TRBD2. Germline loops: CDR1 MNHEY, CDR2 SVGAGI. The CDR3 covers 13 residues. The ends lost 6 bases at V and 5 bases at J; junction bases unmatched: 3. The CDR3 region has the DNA TGTGCCAGCAGGGGACTAGCAGGAGATACGCAGTATTTT. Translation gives CASRGLAGDTQYF.

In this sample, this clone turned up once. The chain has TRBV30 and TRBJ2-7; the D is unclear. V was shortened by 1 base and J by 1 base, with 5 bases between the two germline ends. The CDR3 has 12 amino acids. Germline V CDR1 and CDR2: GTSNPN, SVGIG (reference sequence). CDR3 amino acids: CAWSASSYEQYF. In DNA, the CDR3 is TGTGCCTGGAGTGCCTCGTCCTACGAGCAGTACTTC.

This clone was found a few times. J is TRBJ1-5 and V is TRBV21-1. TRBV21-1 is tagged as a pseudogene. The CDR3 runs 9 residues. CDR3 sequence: CASTFPQHF. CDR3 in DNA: TGTGCCAGCACGTTTCCCCAGCATTTT.

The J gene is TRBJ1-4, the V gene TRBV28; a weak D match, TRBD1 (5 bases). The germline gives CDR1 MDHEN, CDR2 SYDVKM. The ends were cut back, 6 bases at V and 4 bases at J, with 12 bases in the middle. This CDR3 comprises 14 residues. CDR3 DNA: TGTGCCAGCAGGGGCGGGGGACTTAATGAAAAACTGTTTTTT. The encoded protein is CASRGGGLNEKLFF.

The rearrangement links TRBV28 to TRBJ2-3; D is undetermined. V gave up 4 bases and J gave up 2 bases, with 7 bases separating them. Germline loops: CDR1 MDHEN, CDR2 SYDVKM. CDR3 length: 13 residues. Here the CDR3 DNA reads TGTGCCAGCAGTTACCAGATCACAGATACGCAGTATTTT. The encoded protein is CASSYQITDTQYF.

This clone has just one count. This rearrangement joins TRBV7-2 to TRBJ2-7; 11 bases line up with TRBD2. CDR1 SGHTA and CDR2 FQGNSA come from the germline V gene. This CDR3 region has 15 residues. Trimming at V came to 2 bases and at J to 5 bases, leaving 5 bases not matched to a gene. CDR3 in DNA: TGTGCCAGCAGCTTATCTAGCGGGGGGAGGAACGAGCAGTACTTC. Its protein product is CASSLSSGGRNEQYF.

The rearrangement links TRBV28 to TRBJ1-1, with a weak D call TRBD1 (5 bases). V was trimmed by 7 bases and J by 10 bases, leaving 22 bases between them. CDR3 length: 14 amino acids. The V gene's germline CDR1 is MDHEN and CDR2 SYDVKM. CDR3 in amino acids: CASIPGRAGRGAFF. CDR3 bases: TGTGCCAGCATTCCTGGAAGGGCAGGGAGGGGAGCTTTCTTT.

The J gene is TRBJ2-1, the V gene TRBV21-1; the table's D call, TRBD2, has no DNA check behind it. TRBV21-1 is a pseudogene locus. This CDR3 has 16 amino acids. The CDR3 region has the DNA TGTGCCAGCAGCAATCTAGCGGATAACTACTACAATGAGCAGTTCTTC. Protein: CASSNLADNYYNEQFF.

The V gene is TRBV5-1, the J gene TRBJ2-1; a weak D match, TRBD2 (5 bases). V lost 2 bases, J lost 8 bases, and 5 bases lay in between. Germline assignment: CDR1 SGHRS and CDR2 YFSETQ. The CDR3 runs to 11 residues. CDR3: CASSFSDEQFF. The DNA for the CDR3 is TGCGCCAGCAGCTTTAGCGATGAGCAGTTCTTC.

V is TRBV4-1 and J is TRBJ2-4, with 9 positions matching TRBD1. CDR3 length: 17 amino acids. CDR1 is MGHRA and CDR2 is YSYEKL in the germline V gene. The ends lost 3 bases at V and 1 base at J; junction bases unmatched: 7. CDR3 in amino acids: CASSQLGTGNAKNIQYF. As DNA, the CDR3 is TGCGCCAGCAGCCAGCTCGGGACAGGGAACGCCAAAAACATTCAGTACTTC.

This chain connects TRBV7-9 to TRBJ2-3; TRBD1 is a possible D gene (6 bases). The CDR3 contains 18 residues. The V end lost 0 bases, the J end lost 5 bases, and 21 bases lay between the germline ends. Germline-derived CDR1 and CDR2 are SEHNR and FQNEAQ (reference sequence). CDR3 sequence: CASSLAVLVAGAVDTQYF. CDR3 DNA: TGTGCCAGCAGCTTAGCTGTATTGGTTGCAGGGGCGGTAGATACGCAGTATTTT.

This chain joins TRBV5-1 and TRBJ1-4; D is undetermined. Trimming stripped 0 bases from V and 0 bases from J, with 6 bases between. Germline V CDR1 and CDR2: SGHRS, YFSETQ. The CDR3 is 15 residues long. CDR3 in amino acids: CASSLVPATNEKLFF. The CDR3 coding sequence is TGCGCCAGCAGCTTGGTACCAGCAACTAATGAAAAACTGTTTTTT.

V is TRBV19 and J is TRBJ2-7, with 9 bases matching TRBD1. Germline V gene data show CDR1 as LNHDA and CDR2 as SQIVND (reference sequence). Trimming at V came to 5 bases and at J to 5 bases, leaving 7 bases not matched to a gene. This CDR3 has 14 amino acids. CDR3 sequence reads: CASSYGQGNHEQYF. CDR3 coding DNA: TGTGCCAGTAGTTACGGACAGGGGAACCACGAGCAGTACTTC.

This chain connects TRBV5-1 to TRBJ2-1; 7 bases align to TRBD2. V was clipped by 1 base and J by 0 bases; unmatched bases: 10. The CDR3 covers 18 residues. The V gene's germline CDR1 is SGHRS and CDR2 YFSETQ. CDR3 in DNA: TGCGCCAGCAGCTTGCCGACTAGCCCTACATCCTCCTACAATGAGCAGTTCTTC. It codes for CASSLPTSPTSSYNEQFF.

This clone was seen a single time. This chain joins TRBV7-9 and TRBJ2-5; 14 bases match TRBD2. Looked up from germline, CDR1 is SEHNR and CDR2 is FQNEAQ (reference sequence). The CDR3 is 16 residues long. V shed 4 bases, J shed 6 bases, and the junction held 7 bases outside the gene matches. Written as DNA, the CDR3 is TGTGCCAGCAGCTCAACGGGACTAGCGGGAGTAAAGACCCAGTACTTC. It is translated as CASSSTGLAGVKTQYF.

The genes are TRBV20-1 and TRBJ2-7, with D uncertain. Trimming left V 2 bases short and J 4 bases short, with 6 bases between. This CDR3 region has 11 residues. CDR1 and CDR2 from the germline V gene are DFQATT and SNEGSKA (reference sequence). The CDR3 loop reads CSARLLYEQYF. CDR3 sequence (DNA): TGCAGTGCTAGACTGCTATACGAGCAGTACTTC.

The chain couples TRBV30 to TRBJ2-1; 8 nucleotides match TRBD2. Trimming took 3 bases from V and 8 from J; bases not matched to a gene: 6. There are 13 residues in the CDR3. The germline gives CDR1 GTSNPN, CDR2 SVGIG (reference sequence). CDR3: CAWSDGTSDEQFF. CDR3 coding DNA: TGTGCCTGGAGCGACGGGACTAGTGATGAGCAGTTCTTC. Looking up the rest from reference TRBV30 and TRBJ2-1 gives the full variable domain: SQTIHQWPATLVQPVGSPLSLECTVEGTSNPNLYWYRQAAGRGLQLLFYSVGIGQISSEVPQNLSASRPQDRQFILSSKKLLLSDSGFYLCAWSDGTSDEQFFGPGTRLTVL.

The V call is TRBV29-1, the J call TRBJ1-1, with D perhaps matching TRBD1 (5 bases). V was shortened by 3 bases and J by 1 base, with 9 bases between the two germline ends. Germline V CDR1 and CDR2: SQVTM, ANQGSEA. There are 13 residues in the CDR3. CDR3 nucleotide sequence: TGCAGCGTTGAGTTGACAGCGAACACTGAAGCTTTCTTT. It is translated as CSVELTANTEAFF.

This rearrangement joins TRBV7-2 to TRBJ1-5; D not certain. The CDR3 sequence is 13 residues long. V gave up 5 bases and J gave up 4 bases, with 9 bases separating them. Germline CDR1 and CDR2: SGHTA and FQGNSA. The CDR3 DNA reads TGTGCCAGCAGCCCGCAGGATAATCAGCCCCAGCATTTT. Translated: CASSPQDNQPQHF. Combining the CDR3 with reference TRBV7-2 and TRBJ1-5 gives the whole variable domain GAGVSQSPSNKVTEKGKDVELRCDPISGHTALYWYRQSLGQGLEFLIYFQGNSAPDKSGLPSDRFSAERTGGSVSTLTIQRTQQEDSAVYLCASSPQDNQPQHFGDGTRLSIL.

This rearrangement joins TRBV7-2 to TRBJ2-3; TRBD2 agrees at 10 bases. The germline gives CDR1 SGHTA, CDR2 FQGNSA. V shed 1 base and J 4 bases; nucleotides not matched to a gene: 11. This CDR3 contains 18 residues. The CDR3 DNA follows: TGTGCCAGCAGCTTAGATAGTGGGAGCGGGAGGGAGGCAGATACGCAGTATTTT. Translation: CASSLDSGSGREADTQYF. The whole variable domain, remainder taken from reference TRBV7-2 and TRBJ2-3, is GAGVSQSPSNKVTEKGKDVELRCDPISGHTALYWYRQSLGQGLEFLIYFQGNSAPDKSGLPSDRFSAERTGGSVSTLTIQRTQQEDSAVYLCASSLDSGSGREADTQYFGPGTRLTVL.